Each of the 20 T cell receptor beta chains below was sequenced from the same sample in a study of a mutant IDH1 vaccine in newly diagnosed glioma. Method: immunoSEQ multiplex PCR; TCRdb's copy keeps in-frame clones and lacks some. Here the sample spans approximately 50,000 clones, 80% to 90% being singletons. These receptors are not linked to any known antigen. Time point here: week 35, safety follow-up. The investigators gave 300 ug of mutant IDH1 20-mer peptide in each vaccine dose, together with topical imiquimod. This sample comprised PBMCs, obtained from a glioma patient whose treatment included an IDH1 peptide vaccine. The receptor set was obtained from a man aged 40-55 years with glioma.

The chain combines TRBV11-1 with TRBJ2-1; 8 nucleotides agree with TRBD1. The V and J ends lost 6 bases and 0 bases, in that order; junction bases with no gene match: 4. The CDR3 runs 15 residues. Germline V gene lookup returns CDR1 SGHAT and CDR2 FQDESV (reference sequence). The CDR3 here is CASRSTGGSYNEQFF. Here the CDR3 DNA reads TGTGCCAGCAGATCCACAGGGGGCTCCTACAATGAGCAGTTCTTC. Full variable domain (rest looked up from reference TRBV11-1 and TRBJ2-1): EAEVAQSPRYKITEKSQAVAFWCDPISGHATLYWYRQILGQGPELLVQFQDESVVDDSQLPKDRFSAERLKGVDSTLKIQPAELGDSAMYLCASRSTGGSYNEQFFGPGTRLTVL.

This sequence joins TRBV5-8 and TRBJ2-5; 8 bases agree with TRBD2. There are 15 residues in the CDR3. V was clipped by 2 bases and J by 4 bases; unmatched bases: 7. Germline loops: CDR1 SGHTS, CDR2 YDEGEE. The CDR3 sequence: CASSFGGAATETQYF. The CDR3, as DNA: TGTGCCAGCAGCTTCGGGGGGGCGGCTACAGAGACCCAGTACTTC.

The V and J genes are TRBV6-4 and TRBJ1-2, with TRBD1 matching 8 bases. Germline-derived CDR1 and CDR2 are MRHNA and SNTAGT. The CDR3 contains 14 residues. The J segment lost 4 bases and the V segment lost 6 bases, leaving 7 bases of the junction unmatched. CDR3: CASSPGQGIYGYTF. In nucleotides, the CDR3 is TGTGCCAGCAGCCCTGGACAGGGAATCTATGGCTACACCTTC.

V gene TRBV7-9 combines with J gene TRBJ2-2; 9 nucleotides line up with TRBD2. With V trimmed by 7 bases and J by 5 bases, 8 bases remained unmatched. The CDR3 has 15 amino acids. CDR1 and CDR2 (germline): SEHNR, FQNEAQ (reference sequence). The CDR3 sequence is CASIVLAGETGELFF. The CDR3 coding sequence is TGTGCCAGCATCGTCTTAGCGGGAGAAACCGGGGAGCTGTTTTTT. The full variable domain, its missing parts supplied by reference TRBV7-9 and TRBJ2-2, is DTGVSQNPRHKITKRGQNVTFRCDPISEHNRLYWYRQTLGQGPEFLTYFQNEAQLEKSRLLSDRFSAERPKGSFSTLEIQRTEQGDSAMYLCASIVLAGETGELFFGEGSRLTVL.

The genes are TRBV27 and TRBJ1-1; the D is unclear. This CDR3 comprises 12 residues. Germline V lookup: CDR1 MNHEY, CDR2 SMNVEV (reference sequence). V gave up 2 bases and J gave up 8 bases, with 9 bases separating them. CDR3 nucleotides: TGTGCCAGCAGTTTAAAGGGAGGCGAAGCTTTCTTT. This translates into CASSLKGGEAFF.

The genes are TRBV5-1 and TRBJ2-5, with a possible D match to TRBD2 (6 bases). CDR3 length: 18 amino acids. The germline CDR1 and CDR2 sequences are SGHRS and YFSETQ. Deletions cut 0 bases from V and 5 bases from J, with 23 bases between. The CDR3 coding sequence is TGCGCCAGCAGCTTGGGCAATTCAGGCGGGACCGTTAGGGAGACCCAGTACTTC. Translation gives CASSLGNSGGTVRETQYF.

This clone turned up a few times. The V call is TRBV10-3, the J call TRBJ1-1; D is unresolved. The CDR3 spans 12 residues. Trimming cost V 4 bases and J 5 bases, with 8 bases left between them. Germline CDR1 and CDR2: ENHRY and SYGVKD. The CDR3 loop reads CAISGGRTEAFF. DNA for the CDR3: TGTGCCATCAGTGGGGGAAGGACTGAAGCTTTCTTT.

The chain is built from TRBV29-1 and TRBJ2-7, with 13 bases lining up with TRBD2. The CDR3 is made up of 16 amino acids. Germline V gene lookup returns CDR1 SQVTM and CDR2 ANQGSEA. Trimming at V came to 6 bases and at J to 0 bases, leaving 8 bases not matched to a gene. The CDR3 sequence is CSVLGLAGDFSYEQYF. As DNA, the CDR3 is TGCAGCGTCTTAGGACTAGCGGGAGACTTCTCCTACGAGCAGTACTTC.

The CDR3 DNA sequence: TGTGCCAGCAGCTCCGTCCCGGGTGAGCAGTTCTTC. Amino acid sequence: CASSSVPGEQFF. The chain uses TRBV13 and TRBJ2-1; unclear D gene. Germline CDR1 and CDR2: PRHDT and FYEKMQ (reference sequence). This CDR3 has 12 amino acids. Trimming removed 4 bases at V and 9 bases at J, with 10 bases between.

The V and J genes are TRBV5-4 and TRBJ2-1; no clear D gene. The V gene lost 0 bases and the J gene lost 4 bases, with 2 bases spanning the gap. The CDR3 contains 12 residues. Per germline, CDR1 SGHNT and CDR2 YYREEE (reference sequence). The CDR3 DNA is TGTGCCAGCAGCTTGGTATACAATGAGCAGTTCTTC. It encodes CASSLVYNEQFF.

J is TRBJ1-3 and V is TRBV7-3; D ambiguous. This CDR3 contains 15 residues. V lost 2 bases and J 1 base, leaving 9 bases between the germline ends. The germline CDR1 and CDR2 sequences are SGHTA and FQGTGA. The CDR3 reads CASSLAPLSGNTIYF. The CDR3, as DNA: TGTGCCAGCAGCTTAGCCCCACTATCTGGAAACACCATATATTTT.

The chain couples TRBV5-1 to TRBJ1-1; TRBD1 matches at 11 bases. Germline CDR1 SGHRS, CDR2 YFSETQ. The CDR3 is 15 amino acids. Trimming took 4 bases from V and 5 from J; bases not matched to a gene: 7. CDR3 region: CASSHGTGGRTEAFF. CDR3 nucleotide sequence: TGCGCCAGCAGCCACGGGACAGGGGGGAGGACTGAAGCTTTCTTT.

The rearrangement links TRBV4-1 to TRBJ2-5, with 7 bases fitting TRBD1. The CDR3 runs 15 residues. The germline CDR1 and CDR2 sequences are MGHRA and YSYEKL. V dropped 1 base and J dropped 3; count of bases not matched to a gene: 5. Here the CDR3 DNA reads TGCGCCAGCAGCCAAGTGGACAGGATTAAAGAGACCCAGTACTTC. Residues: CASSQVDRIKETQYF.

The rearrangement joins TRBV28 to TRBJ1-2; no reliable D call. CDR3 length: 11 residues. Germline loops: CDR1 MDHEN, CDR2 SYDVKM. Trimming removed 3 bases from V and 2 bases from J, with 1 base in between. CDR3 residues: CASSFNYGYTF. For the CDR3, the DNA is TGTGCCAGCAGTTTCAACTATGGCTACACCTTC.

V gene TRBV5-1 combines with J gene TRBJ2-1; 10 bases map to TRBD2. The germline CDR1 and CDR2 sequences are SGHRS and YFSETQ. CDR3 length: 15 residues. V trimming: 0 bases; J trimming: 6 bases; junction bases outside the gene matches: 3. The CDR3 loop is CASSLGLAGVNEQFF. CDR3 sequence (DNA): TGCGCCAGCAGCTTGGGCCTAGCGGGAGTCAATGAGCAGTTCTTC.

The J gene is TRBJ1-2, the V gene TRBV7-6, with D unclear. The CDR3 extends over 15 amino acids. V was clipped by 5 bases and J by 0 bases, with 13 bases between them. CDR1 is SGHVS and CDR2 is FNYEAQ in the germline V gene. CDR3 DNA sequence: TGTGCCAGCAGCCCGAGGTCAGGAACTAACTATGGCTACACCTTC. The encoded protein is CASSPRSGTNYGYTF.

This chain uses TRBV5-1 with TRBJ1-5; D is uncertain. The germline V gene has CDR1 SGHRS and CDR2 YFSETQ. The CDR3 covers 12 residues. V was pared by 0 bases and J by 6 bases, with 4 bases between. CDR3 bases: TGCGCCAGCAGCTTGGACGGTCAGCCCCAGCATTTT. Translated, it gives CASSLDGQPQHF.

This clone was picked up a small number of times. The chain carries TRBV5-1 and TRBJ2-1; 7 bases agree with TRBD2. This CDR3 contains 18 residues. V trimming: 0 bases; J trimming: 0 bases; junction bases outside the gene matches: 9. In germline, CDR1 is SGHRS, CDR2 YFSETQ. The CDR3, as DNA: TGCGCCAGCAGCTTGGCTACAACTAGCGAAAGCTCCTACAATGAGCAGTTCTTC. It codes for CASSLATTSESSYNEQFF.

The chain is built from TRBV2 and TRBJ2-1; 14 bases are a match to TRBD2. This CDR3 spans 15 amino acids. J lost 9 bases, V lost 6 bases, and 7 bases had no gene match. CDR1 and CDR2 from the germline V gene are SNHLY and FYNNEI. The CDR3 DNA follows: TGTGCCAGCAGGGAGACTAGCGGGAGGGTTGGTGAGCAGTTCTTC. Amino acid sequence: CASRETSGRVGEQFF.

The chain carries TRBV28 and TRBJ2-7, with TRBD2 matching over 10 bases. The CDR3 runs 14 residues. Germline V CDR1 and CDR2: MDHEN, SYDVKM. J was trimmed by 2 bases and V by 7 bases; bases with no gene match: 5. The CDR3 protein is CASTQSGRAYEQYF. CDR3 DNA sequence: TGTGCCAGCACCCAAAGCGGGAGGGCCTACGAGCAGTACTTC.